These T cell receptor beta chains were read from a single sample in a study of blood T cell repertoires in COVID-19. Method: immunoSEQ multiplex PCR; TCRdb's copy keeps in-frame clones and lacks some. Of some 120,000 clones listed, 65% to 85% are singletons. Sequencing input: peripheral blood. Receptors originate from an older man with active or convalescent COVID-19. CDR3s include the opening cysteine and the closing phenylalanine or tryptophan. D genes are given only for firm matches. Clone sizes are given selectively: once, few, many, or a class where the clone is expanded.

abundance,v_gene,j_gene,d_gene,CDR3nt,CDR3aa
NA,TRBV5-1,TRBJ2-5,TRBD2,TGCGCCAGCACGTTAGCGGGGGTACTACAAGAGACCCAGTACTTC,CASTLAGVLQETQYF
NA,TRBV27,TRBJ1-1,NA,TGTGCCAGCAGTGCGGGTTTGACGACTGAAGCTTTCTTT,CASSAGLTTEAFF
NA,TRBV6-4,TRBJ2-3,NA,TGTGCCAGCAGTGGACTATCAGGTGGGACAGATACGCAGTATTTT,CASSGLSGGTDTQYF
once,TRBV5-3,TRBJ1-2,TRBD1,TGTGCCAGAAGCCTGAATGAGGGCGGGACAGGGTCTGGCTACACCTTC,CARSLNEGGTGSGYTF
NA,TRBV24-1,TRBJ1-2,NA,TGTGCCACCAGTGACCCGGGACAAGGGGTAGTTGGTGGCTACACCTTC,CATSDPGQGVVGGYTF
NA,TRBV9,TRBJ2-1,TRBD1,TGTGCCAGCAGCGTAGGACAGGGGACCCACAATGAGCAGTTCTTC,CASSVGQGTHNEQFF
NA,TRBV24-1,TRBJ1-2,TRBD1,TGTGCCACCAGTGACAGGGGGACCTATGGCTACACCTTC,CATSDRGTYGYTF
NA,TRBV20-1,TRBJ1-2,NA,TGCAGTGCTAGTAGTGGGGGCGCGGGCTATGGCTACACCTTC,CSASSGGAGYGYTF
NA,TRBV18,TRBJ2-1,TRBD1,TGTGCCAGCTCAACGCCCAACCGGGACAGGTGGAATGAGCAGTTCTTC,CASSTPNRDRWNEQFF
NA,TRBV10-3,TRBJ2-5,NA,TGTGCCATCAGTGAGTCGGGAGACTACCAAGAGACCCAGTACTTC,CAISESGDYQETQYF
NA,TRBV24-1,TRBJ2-1,TRBD2,TGTGCCACCAGTGACCAGGGACTAGCGGGGGGGAATGAGCAGTTCTTC,CATSDQGLAGGNEQFF
few,TRBV30,TRBJ2-5,NA,TGTGCCTGGAGTGGTAGTGGAGAGACCCAGTACTTC,CAWSGSGETQYF
NA,TRBV7-9,TRBJ2-7,NA,TGTGCCAGCAGCTTCCAATACGAGCAGTACTTC,CASSFQYEQYF
NA,TRBV19,TRBJ2-5,TRBD1,TGTGCCAGTAGTGTTCAGACAGGGGGCAGGGAGACCCAGTACTTC,CASSVQTGGRETQYF
few,TRBV11-2,TRBJ1-2,NA,TGTGCCAGCAGCTTAGATTTCGTCGGGGAGCGGGGCTACACCTTC,CASSLDFVGERGYTF
NA,TRBV6-2/TRBV6-3,TRBJ2-7,TRBD2,TGTGCCAGCAGTACAACCGCTAGCGGGGGGTTTGAGCAGTACTTC,CASSTTASGGFEQYF
NA,TRBV28,TRBJ1-1,NA,TGTGCCAGCTTACAGGCTACGGGGAACACTGAAGCTTTCTTT,CASLQATGNTEAFF
NA,TRBV4-1,TRBJ2-1,NA,TGCGCCAGCAGCCCGCATACAACGAGCGGTGCCTACAATGAGCAGTTCTTC,CASSPHTTSGAYNEQFF
few,TRBV5-1,TRBJ2-5,NA,TGCGCCAGCAGCTGGGGGGTCGAGTTAGAGACCCAGTACTTC,CASSWGVELETQYF
NA,TRBV7-2,TRBJ1-1,TRBD1,TGTGCCAGCAGCCCGGACAGGGGGGGGAGGAACACTGAAGCTTTCTTT,CASSPDRGGRNTEAFF